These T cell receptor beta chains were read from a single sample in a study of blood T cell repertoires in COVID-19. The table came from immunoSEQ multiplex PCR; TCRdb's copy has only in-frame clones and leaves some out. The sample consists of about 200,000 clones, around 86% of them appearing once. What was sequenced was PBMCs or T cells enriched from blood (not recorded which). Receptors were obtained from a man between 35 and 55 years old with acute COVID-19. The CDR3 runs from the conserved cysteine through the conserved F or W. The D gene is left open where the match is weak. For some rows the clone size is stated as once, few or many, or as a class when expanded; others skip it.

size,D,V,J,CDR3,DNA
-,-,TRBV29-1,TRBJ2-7,CSVARDSRSPEQYF,TGCAGCGTCGCCCGGGACTCGAGGTCCCCCGAGCAGTACTTC
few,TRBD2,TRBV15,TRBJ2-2,CATSREPLAGVPGELFF,TGTGCCACCAGCAGAGAGCCACTAGCGGGAGTGCCCGGGGAGCTGTTTTTT
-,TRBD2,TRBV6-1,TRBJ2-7,CASSESSRTRPYYEQYF,TGTGCCAGCAGTGAAAGTTCAAGGACTAGACCTTACTACGAGCAGTACTTC
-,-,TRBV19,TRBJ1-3,CASSPREPGNTIYF,TGTGCCAGTAGTCCCCGCGAACCTGGAAACACCATATATTTT
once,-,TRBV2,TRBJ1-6,CASSDTEVGASPLHF,TGTGCCAGCAGTGACACTGAAGTAGGGGCCTCACCCCTCCACTTT
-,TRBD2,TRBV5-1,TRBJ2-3,CASSLVGAGGTDTQYF,TGCGCCAGCAGCTTGGTCGGGGCGGGAGGAACAGATACGCAGTATTTT
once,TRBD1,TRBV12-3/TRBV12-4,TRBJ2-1,CASSVSGQNEQFF,TGTGCCAGCAGCGTATCGGGACAGAATGAGCAGTTCTTC
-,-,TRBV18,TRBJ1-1,CASSPLTDQNTEAFF,TGTGCCAGCTCACCGCTGACAGATCAAAACACTGAAGCTTTCTTT
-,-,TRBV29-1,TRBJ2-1,CSVWRTMGNEQFF,TGCAGCGTTTGGAGGACTATGGGTAATGAGCAGTTCTTC
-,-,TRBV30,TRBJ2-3,CAWSVPPVDTQYF,TGTGCCTGGAGTGTACCCCCAGTTGATACGCAGTATTTT
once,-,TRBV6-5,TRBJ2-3,CATSTDTQYF,TGTGCCACCTCGACAGATACGCAGTATTTT
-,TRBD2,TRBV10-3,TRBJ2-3,CAIRTSGDTDTQYF,TGTGCCATCAGGACTAGCGGGGACACAGATACGCAGTATTTT
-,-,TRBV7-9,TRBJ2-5,CASSSLETQYF,TGTGCCAGCAGCTCCTTGGAGACCCAGTACTTC
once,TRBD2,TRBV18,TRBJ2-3,CASSPTSGSGMDTQYF,TGTGCCAGCTCACCGACTAGCGGGAGCGGGATGGATACGCAGTATTTT
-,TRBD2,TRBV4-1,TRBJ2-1,CASSQEGTSGRGEQFF,TGCGCCAGCAGCCAAGAGGGGACTAGCGGGAGGGGTGAGCAGTTCTTC
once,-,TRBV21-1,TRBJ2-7,CASSKVPGRVLREQYF,TGTGCCAGCAGCAAAGTCCCCGGCAGGGTGCTTCGCGAGCAGTACTTC
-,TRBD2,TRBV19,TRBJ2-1,CASSIVGLADYNEQFF,TGTGCCAGTAGTATTGTAGGACTAGCGGATTACAATGAGCAGTTCTTC
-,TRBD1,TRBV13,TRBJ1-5,CASSLSRGQYNQPQHF,TGTGCCAGCAGCTTATCAAGGGGGCAGTACAATCAGCCCCAGCATTTT
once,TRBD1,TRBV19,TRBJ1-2,CASREDREIYGYTF,TGTGCCAGTAGGGAGGACAGGGAGATCTATGGCTACACCTTC
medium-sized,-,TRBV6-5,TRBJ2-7,CASSLLALEGGEQYF,TGTGCCAGCAGTTTGCTAGCGCTGGAGGGCGGCGAGCAGTACTTC
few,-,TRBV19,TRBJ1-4,CASMPGSYNEKLFF,TGTGCCAGTATGCCGGGATCCTATAATGAAAAACTGTTTTTT
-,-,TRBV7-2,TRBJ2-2,CASSLGQITGELFF,TGTGCCAGCAGCCTCGGACAGATCACCGGGGAGCTGTTTTTT
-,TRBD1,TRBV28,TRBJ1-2,CASSPRRGHGYTF,TGTGCCAGCAGCCCGCGCAGGGGGCATGGCTACACCTTC
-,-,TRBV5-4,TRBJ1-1,CASSLSEGVNTEAFF,TGTGCCAGCAGCTTGTCGGAGGGCGTGAACACTGAAGCTTTCTTT
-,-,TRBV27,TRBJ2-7,CASSLNFDRTAYEQYF,TGTGCCAGCAGTCTAAACTTTGACAGGACCGCCTACGAGCAGTACTTC
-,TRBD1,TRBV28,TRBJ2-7,CASRKEGTGAYEQYF,TGTGCCAGCAGAAAAGAGGGGACAGGGGCCTACGAGCAGTACTTC
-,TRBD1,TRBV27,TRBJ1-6,CASSWDRGNSPLHF,TGTGCCAGCAGTTGGGACAGGGGGAATTCACCCCTCCACTTT